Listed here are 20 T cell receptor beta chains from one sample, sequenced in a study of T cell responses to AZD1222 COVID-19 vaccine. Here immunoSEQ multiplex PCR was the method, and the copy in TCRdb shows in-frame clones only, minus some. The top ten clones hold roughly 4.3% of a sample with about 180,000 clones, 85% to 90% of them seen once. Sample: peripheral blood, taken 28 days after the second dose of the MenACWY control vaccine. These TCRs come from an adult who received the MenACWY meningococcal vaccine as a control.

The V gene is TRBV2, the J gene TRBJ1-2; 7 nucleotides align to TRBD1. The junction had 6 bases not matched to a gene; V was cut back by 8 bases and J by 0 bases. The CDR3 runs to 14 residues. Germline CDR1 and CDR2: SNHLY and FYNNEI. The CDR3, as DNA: TGTGCCAGCCCCCGGGACAGCACTAACTATGGCTACACCTTC. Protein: CASPRDSTNYGYTF.

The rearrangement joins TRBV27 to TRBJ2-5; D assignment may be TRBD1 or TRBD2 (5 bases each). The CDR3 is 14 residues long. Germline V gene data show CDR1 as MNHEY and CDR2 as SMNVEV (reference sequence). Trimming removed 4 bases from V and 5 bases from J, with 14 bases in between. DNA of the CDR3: TGTGCCAGCAGTTCCCAGGGAGCAGGGGAGACCCAGTACTTC. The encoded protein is CASSSQGAGETQYF.

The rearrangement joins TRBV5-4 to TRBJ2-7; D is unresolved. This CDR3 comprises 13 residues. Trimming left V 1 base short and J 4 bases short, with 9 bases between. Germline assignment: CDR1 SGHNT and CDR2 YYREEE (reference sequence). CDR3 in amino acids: CASSLWATYEQYF. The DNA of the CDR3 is TGTGCCAGCAGCTTGTGGGCTACATACGAGCAGTACTTC. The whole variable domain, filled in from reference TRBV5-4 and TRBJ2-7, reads ETGVTQSPTHLIKTRGQQVTLRCSSQSGHNTVSWYQQALGQGPQFIFQYYREEENGRGNFPPRFSGLQFPNYSSELNVNALELDDSALYLCASSLWATYEQYFGPGTRLTVT.

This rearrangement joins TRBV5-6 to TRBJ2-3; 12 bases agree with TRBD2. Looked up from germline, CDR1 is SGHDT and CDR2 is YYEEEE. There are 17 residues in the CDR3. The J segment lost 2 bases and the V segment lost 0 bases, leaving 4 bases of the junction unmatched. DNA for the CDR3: TGTGCCAGCAGCTTGGATCTAGCGGGAGGGGTCACAGATACGCAGTATTTT. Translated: CASSLDLAGGVTDTQYF.

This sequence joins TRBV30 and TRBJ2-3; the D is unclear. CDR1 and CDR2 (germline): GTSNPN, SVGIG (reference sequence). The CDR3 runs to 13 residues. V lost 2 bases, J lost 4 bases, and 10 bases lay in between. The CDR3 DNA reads TGTGCCTGGAGTCGTGCGAACCCAGATACGCAGTATTTT. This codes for CAWSRANPDTQYF.

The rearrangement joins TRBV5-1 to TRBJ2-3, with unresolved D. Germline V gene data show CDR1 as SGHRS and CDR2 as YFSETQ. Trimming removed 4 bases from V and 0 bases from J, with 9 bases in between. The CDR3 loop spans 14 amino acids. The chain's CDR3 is CASSLEWSTDTQYF. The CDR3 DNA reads TGCGCCAGCAGCCTGGAGTGGAGCACAGATACGCAGTATTTT.

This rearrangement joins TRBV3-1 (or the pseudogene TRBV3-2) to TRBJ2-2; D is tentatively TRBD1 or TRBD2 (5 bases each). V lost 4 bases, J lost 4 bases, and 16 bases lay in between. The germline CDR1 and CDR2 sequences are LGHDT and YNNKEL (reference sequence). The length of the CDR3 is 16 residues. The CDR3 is CASSRLPGPLTGELFF. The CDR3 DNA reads TGTGCCAGCAGCCGGCTACCGGGACCCCTCACCGGGGAGCTGTTTTTT.

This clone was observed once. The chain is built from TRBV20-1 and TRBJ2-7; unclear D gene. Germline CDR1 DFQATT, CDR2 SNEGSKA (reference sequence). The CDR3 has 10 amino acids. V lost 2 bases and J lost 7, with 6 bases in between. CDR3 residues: CSARRGEQYF. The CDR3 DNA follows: TGCAGTGCTAGACGCGGTGAGCAGTACTTC.

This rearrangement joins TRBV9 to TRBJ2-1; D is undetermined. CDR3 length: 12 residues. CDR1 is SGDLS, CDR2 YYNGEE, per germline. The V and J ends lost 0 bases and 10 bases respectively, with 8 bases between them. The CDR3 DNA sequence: TGTGCCAGCAGCGTAGGGAGTCCGGAGCAGTTCTTC. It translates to CASSVGSPEQFF. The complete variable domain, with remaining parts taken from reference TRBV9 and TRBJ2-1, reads DSGVTQTPKHLITATGQRVTLRCSPRSGDLSVYWYQQSLDQGLQFLIQYYNGEERAKGNILERFSAQQFPDLHSELNLSSLELGDSALYFCASSVGSPEQFFGPGTRLTVL.

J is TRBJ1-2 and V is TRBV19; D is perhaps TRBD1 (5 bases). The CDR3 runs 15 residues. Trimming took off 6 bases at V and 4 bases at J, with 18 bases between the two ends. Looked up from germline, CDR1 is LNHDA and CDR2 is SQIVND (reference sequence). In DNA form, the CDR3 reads TGTGCCAGTAGGTCCGGCGGGGCTTTAGGCTATGGCTACACCTTC. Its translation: CASRSGGALGYGYTF.

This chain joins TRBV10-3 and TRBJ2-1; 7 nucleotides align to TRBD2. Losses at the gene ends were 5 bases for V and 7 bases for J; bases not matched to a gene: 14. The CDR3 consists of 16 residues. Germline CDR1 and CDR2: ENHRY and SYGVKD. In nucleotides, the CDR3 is TGTGCCATCAGTCCGAGCCGGGGGAGGGCCGGAAATGAGCAGTTCTTC. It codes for CAISPSRGRAGNEQFF.

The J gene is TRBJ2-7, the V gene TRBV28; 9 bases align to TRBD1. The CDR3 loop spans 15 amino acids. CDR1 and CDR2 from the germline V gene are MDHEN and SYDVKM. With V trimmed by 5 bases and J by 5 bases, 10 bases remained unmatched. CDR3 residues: CASSHWGTGKNEQYF. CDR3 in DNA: TGTGCCAGCAGTCATTGGGGGACAGGGAAGAACGAGCAGTACTTC. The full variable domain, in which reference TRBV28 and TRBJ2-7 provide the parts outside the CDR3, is DVKVTQSSRYLVKRTGEKVFLECVQDMDHENMFWYRQDPGLGLRLIYFSYDVKMKEKGDIPEGYSVSREKKERFSLILESASTNQTSMYLCASSHWGTGKNEQYFGPGTRLTVT.

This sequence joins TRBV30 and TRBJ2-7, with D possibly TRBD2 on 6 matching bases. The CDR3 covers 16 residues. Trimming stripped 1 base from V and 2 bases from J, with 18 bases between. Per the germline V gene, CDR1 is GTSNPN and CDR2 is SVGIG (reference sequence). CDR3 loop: CAWSGGTLEGPYEQYF. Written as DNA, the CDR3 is TGTGCCTGGAGTGGAGGGACCCTGGAGGGCCCCTACGAGCAGTACTTC.

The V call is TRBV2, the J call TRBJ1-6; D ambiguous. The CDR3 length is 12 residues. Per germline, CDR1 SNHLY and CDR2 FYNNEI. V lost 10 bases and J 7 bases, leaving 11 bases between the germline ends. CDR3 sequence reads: CATLWENSPLHF. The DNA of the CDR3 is TGTGCCACCTTATGGGAGAATTCACCCCTCCACTTT.

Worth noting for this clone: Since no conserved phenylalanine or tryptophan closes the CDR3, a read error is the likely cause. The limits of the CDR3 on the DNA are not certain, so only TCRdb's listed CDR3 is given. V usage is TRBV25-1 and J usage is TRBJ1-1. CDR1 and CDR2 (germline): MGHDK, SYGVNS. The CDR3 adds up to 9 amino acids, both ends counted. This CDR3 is CASSPPLSL.

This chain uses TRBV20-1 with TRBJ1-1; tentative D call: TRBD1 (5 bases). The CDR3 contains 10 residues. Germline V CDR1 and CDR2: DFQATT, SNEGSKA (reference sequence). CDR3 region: CRGVGDRAFF. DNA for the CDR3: TGCAGGGGGGTAGGGGATCGAGCTTTCTTT.

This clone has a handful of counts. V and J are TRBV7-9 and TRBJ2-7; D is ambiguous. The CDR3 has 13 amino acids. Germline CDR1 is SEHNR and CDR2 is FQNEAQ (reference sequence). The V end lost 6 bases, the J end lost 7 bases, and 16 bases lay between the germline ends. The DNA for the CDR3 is TGTGCCAGCAGTGAAAATAAGGTGGGGGAGCAGTACTTC. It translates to CASSENKVGEQYF.

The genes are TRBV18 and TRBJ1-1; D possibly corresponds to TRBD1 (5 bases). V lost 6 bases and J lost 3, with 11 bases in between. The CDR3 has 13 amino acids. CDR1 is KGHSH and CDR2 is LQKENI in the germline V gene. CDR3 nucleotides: TGTGCCAGCTCGGCCGGAGGGGACACTGAAGCTTTCTTT. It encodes CASSAGGDTEAFF. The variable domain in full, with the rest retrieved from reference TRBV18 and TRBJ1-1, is NAGVMQNPRHLVRRRGQEARLRCSPMKGHSHVYWYRQLPEEGLKFMVYLQKENIIDESGMPKERFSAEFPKEGPSILRIQQVVRGDSAAYFCASSAGGDTEAFFGQGTRLTVV.

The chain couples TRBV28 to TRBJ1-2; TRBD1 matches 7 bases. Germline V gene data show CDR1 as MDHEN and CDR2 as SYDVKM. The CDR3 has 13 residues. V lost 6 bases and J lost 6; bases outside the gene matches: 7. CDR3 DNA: TGTGCCAGCAGGCCTGACAGGGTAAATGGCTACACCTTC. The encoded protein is CASRPDRVNGYTF.

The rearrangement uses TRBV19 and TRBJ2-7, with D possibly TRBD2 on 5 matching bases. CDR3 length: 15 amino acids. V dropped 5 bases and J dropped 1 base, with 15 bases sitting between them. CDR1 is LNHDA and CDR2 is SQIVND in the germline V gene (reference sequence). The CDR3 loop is CASSPGERWSYEQYF. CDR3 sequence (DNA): TGTGCCAGTAGTCCCGGGGAACGGTGGTCCTACGAGCAGTACTTC.